This T cell receptor beta chain was sequenced during a study of monozygotic twins with cystic fibrosis. Study-wide points: Monozygotic CF twins shared more identical nucleotide clonotypes than unrelated patients.

Comments on this clone: The antigen remains undetermined.

The table came from immunoSEQ multiplex PCR; TCRdb's copy has only in-frame clones and leaves some out. This table holds 8,500 to 14,000 clones, around 95% found once. The length of the CDR3 is 17 residues. Trimming cost V 1 base and J 3 bases; bases outside gene matches: 7. Germline CDR1 is SEHNR and CDR2 is FQNEAQ (reference sequence). The clonotype was recovered from a boy aged 5-17 years with cystic fibrosis. The gene calls are TRBV7-9 and TRBJ1-4, with 8 bases identical to TRBD1. Sequencing was performed on blood. CDR3 sequence: CASSLGTGNRANEKLFF. The CDR3 coding sequence is TGTGCCAGCAGCTTAGGGACAGGGAACAGGGCTAATGAAAAACTGTTTTTT.